This T cell receptor (beta chain) was found in a study of response to subunit inactivated influenza vaccine. TCRdb reprocessed the RT-PCR reads with MiXCR, giving one entry per CDR3 protein. The table has about 540,000 distinct CDR3 sequences, around a quarter seen once; the top ten hold 2.5% to 3.5%. The germline V gene encodes CDR1 MNHEY and CDR2 SVGAGI. V was pared by 4 bases and J by 5 bases, with 11 bases between. The CDR3 runs to 13 residues. The data also belong to a second study, concerning T cells expressing NK-cell markers. Per that paper: The authors generated TCR beta cDNA through 5'RACE template switching with UMIs. Sorted CD3+CD56+NKG2C+, CD3+CD56+NKG2C- and CD3+CD56-NKG2C+ T-cell subsets were beta-chain profiled. Among eight sequenced donors, seven carried HCMV seropositivity while one was seronegative. As a fraction of CD8+ T cells, dominant NKG2C+ clonotypes reached about 1.0-7.0% in 5 to 7 donors. Among several donors, these clonotypes also ranked first in the CD3+CD56-NKG2C+ fraction.

J is TRBJ1-1 and V is TRBV6-5; the D is unclear. The sample here was CD4+ T cells sorted from PBMCs, taken about 12 days after vaccination. The source is a man aged 45-65 years who received an inactivated influenza vaccine. The CDR3 DNA is TGTGCCAGCAGTTCCCCCAGCGGGACTGAAGCTTTCTTT. This sequence encodes CASSSPSGTEAFF.